The 20 T cell receptor beta chains given below trace back to one sample, sequenced in a study of blood T cell repertoires in COVID-19. Clones were read by immunoSEQ multiplex PCR, and TCRdb kept only the in-frame ones, dropping some. Among about 390,000 clones, 80% to 90% were seen once, and the ten largest hold approximately 10%. The sequenced material came from PBMCs or T cells enriched from blood (not recorded which). The receptors stem from a woman aged 45-65 years who had recovered from COVID-19.

The rearrangement joins TRBV30 to TRBJ1-4; TRBD1 agrees at 7 bases. V trimming: 1 base; J trimming: 7 bases; junction bases outside the gene matches: 6. The length of the CDR3 is 14 residues. CDR1 is GTSNPN and CDR2 is SVGIG in the germline V gene (reference sequence). CDR3 coding DNA: TGTGCCTGGAGTGGGACAGGACGGGGTGAAAAACTGTTTTTT. Protein product: CAWSGTGRGEKLFF.

The V and J genes are TRBV6-2 or TRBV6-3 and TRBJ1-2; D is undetermined. The germline gives CDR1 MNHEY, CDR2 SVGEGT. The CDR3 length is 14 residues. The germline V and J ends were trimmed by 2 bases and 2 bases, with 9 bases remaining between them. CDR3 in DNA: TGTGCCAGCAGTTACACAACAGAGAACTATGGCTACACCTTC. This encodes CASSYTTENYGYTF.

The chain uses TRBV5-5 and TRBJ1-6; 8 nucleotides line up with TRBD1. The germline gives CDR1 SGHKS, CDR2 YYEKEE (reference sequence). V gave up 2 bases and J gave up 6 bases; unmatched junction bases: 10. The CDR3 covers 17 residues. The CDR3 spells CASSFGQGALSNSPLHF. In nucleotides, the CDR3 is TGTGCCAGCAGCTTTGGCCAGGGGGCTTTGAGTAATTCACCCCTCCACTTT.

This CDR3 is CSGGIYNEQFF. The CDR3 nucleotides are TGTAGCGGGGGTATTTACAATGAGCAGTTCTTC. The genes are TRBV30 and TRBJ2-1, with 8 bases fitting TRBD2. Germline CDR1 and CDR2: GTSNPN and SVGIG (reference sequence). The length of the CDR3 is 11 residues.

This clone was picked up a small number of times. V usage is TRBV7-6 and J usage is TRBJ2-1; 8 positions match TRBD2. Germline loops: CDR1 SGHVS, CDR2 FNYEAQ. With V trimmed by 5 bases and J by 3 bases, 9 bases remained unmatched. This CDR3 has 16 residues. CDR3 in DNA: TGTGCCAGCAGCCCAAGCGGGGGCACTAGCTACAATGAGCAGTTCTTC. It codes for CASSPSGGTSYNEQFF.

On this clone itself: Other DNA sequences in the same sample also yield this CDR3. This sequence joins TRBV3-1 (or the pseudogene TRBV3-2) and TRBJ2-7; 14 nucleotides match TRBD2. Trimming took 6 bases from V and 0 from J; bases not matched to a gene: 4. Germline CDR1 is LGHDT and CDR2 is YNNKEL (reference sequence). The CDR3 has 16 residues. CDR3 in DNA: TGTGCCAGCAGTCGACTAGCGGGGGGGAGCTCCTACGAGCAGTACTTC. Amino acids: CASSRLAGGSSYEQYF.

With respect to this clone: This CDR3 is also generated by other DNA sequences in the sample. The V and J genes are TRBV27 and TRBJ1-2, with 7 bases aligning to TRBD1. CDR1 is MNHEY, CDR2 SMNVEV, per germline (reference sequence). The CDR3 is made up of 13 amino acids. The V segment lost 2 bases and the J segment 4 bases; nucleotides outside the gene matches: 1. The CDR3 loop is CASSLNRGYGYTF. The DNA for the CDR3 is TGTGCCAGCAGTTTAAACAGGGGCTATGGCTACACCTTC.

V gene TRBV5-6 combines with J gene TRBJ1-3; 8 bases match TRBD1. The V gene end was trimmed by 4 bases and the J gene end by 4 bases; junction bases not matched to a gene: 1. Germline V gene lookup returns CDR1 SGHDT and CDR2 YYEEEE. The length of the CDR3 is 13 residues. The CDR3 region is CASSRTGGNTIYF. In DNA, the CDR3 is TGTGCCAGCAGCCGGACAGGGGGAAACACCATATATTTT.

This clone showed up just once. The chain couples TRBV7-2 to TRBJ2-7; 9 nucleotides align to TRBD1. J was trimmed by 3 bases and V by 1 base; bases with no gene match: 10. The CDR3 spans 17 residues. In germline, CDR1 is SGHTA, CDR2 FQGNSA. In nucleotides, the CDR3 is TGTGCCAGCAGCTTAGAGACCGCCGGGACAGGGCTCTACGAGCAGTACTTC. This encodes CASSLETAGTGLYEQYF. The full variable domain, completed using reference TRBV7-2 and TRBJ2-7, is GAGVSQSPSNKVTEKGKDVELRCDPISGHTALYWYRQSLGQGLEFLIYFQGNSAPDKSGLPSDRFSAERTGGSVSTLTIQRTQQEDSAVYLCASSLETAGTGLYEQYFGPGTRLTVT.

The genes are TRBV7-9 and TRBJ1-3, with a weak D call TRBD1 (6 bases). V lost 2 bases, J lost 0 bases, and 8 bases lay in between. The CDR3 has 15 residues. In germline, CDR1 is SEHNR, CDR2 FQNEAQ (reference sequence). This chain's CDR3 is CASSLTGFSGNTIYF. The CDR3 DNA sequence: TGTGCCAGCAGCTTAACAGGGTTCTCTGGAAACACCATATATTTT.

This chain connects TRBV27 to TRBJ1-2; no reliable D call. This CDR3 has 13 residues. From germline, CDR1 is MNHEY and CDR2 SMNVEV (reference sequence). The V and J ends lost 5 bases and 0 bases respectively, with 7 bases between them. The CDR3 loop reads CASSPSANYGYTF. CDR3 nucleotide sequence: TGTGCCAGCAGTCCATCAGCTAACTATGGCTACACCTTC.

The chain uses TRBV10-3 and TRBJ1-2; weak D call: TRBD1 (5 bases). This CDR3 spans 11 amino acids. V lost 11 bases and J 7 bases, leaving 14 bases between the germline ends. Germline-derived CDR1 and CDR2 are ENHRY and SYGVKD. CDR3 region: CAVMGGGGYTF. DNA of the CDR3: TGTGCCGTTATGGGGGGTGGTGGCTACACCTTC.

The table lists this clone with a few counts. This rearrangement joins TRBV7-3 to TRBJ2-1; the match to TRBD2 covers 14 bases. CDR3 size: 18 residues. The V gene's germline CDR1 is SGHTA and CDR2 FQGTGA. The junction had 3 bases not matched to a gene; V was cut back by 0 bases and J by 2 bases. CDR3 in amino acids: CASSLTGTSGGAYNEQFF. CDR3 coding DNA: TGTGCCAGCAGCTTAACCGGGACTAGCGGGGGAGCCTACAATGAGCAGTTCTTC.

The V call is TRBV5-1, the J call TRBJ1-2; a weak D match, TRBD1 (5 bases). Per germline, CDR1 SGHRS and CDR2 YFSETQ. The CDR3 length is 17 residues. The V end lost 0 bases, the J end lost 4 bases, and 19 bases lay between the germline ends. This CDR3 reads CASSLEDPGQGLYGYTF. CDR3 bases: TGCGCCAGCAGCTTGGAGGACCCCGGGCAGGGCCTCTATGGCTACACCTTC. The full variable domain, its missing parts supplied by reference TRBV5-1 and TRBJ1-2, is KAGVTQTPRYLIKTRGQQVTLSCSPISGHRSVSWYQQTPGQGLQFLFEYFSETQRNKGNFPGRFSGRQFSNSRSEMNVSTLELGDSALYLCASSLEDPGQGLYGYTFGSGTRLTVV.

This clone was observed a single time. The chain recombines TRBV4-1 with TRBJ2-3, with 8 bases matching TRBD1. Germline values: CDR1 MGHRA, CDR2 YSYEKL. This CDR3 region has 16 residues. J was trimmed by 3 bases and V by 3 bases; bases with no gene match: 8. CDR3 DNA: TGCGCCAGCAGCCACGTGGGCAGGGGGCTTACAGATACGCAGTATTTT. Translation: CASSHVGRGLTDTQYF.

The chain is built from TRBV10-3 and TRBJ2-7, with D maybe TRBD2 (6 bases). This CDR3 is 13 amino acids long. The germline CDR1 and CDR2 sequences are ENHRY and SYGVKD. V lost 0 bases to trimming and J lost 10 bases, with 13 bases between them. The CDR3 is CAISESEGKRQYF. CDR3 in DNA: TGTGCCATCAGTGAGTCGGAGGGAAAGAGACAGTACTTC.

The chain has TRBV28 and TRBJ2-3; 13 bases line up with TRBD2. This CDR3 is 17 amino acids long. From germline, CDR1 is MDHEN and CDR2 SYDVKM. V trimming: 7 bases; J trimming: 5 bases; junction bases outside the gene matches: 12. The DNA of the CDR3 is TGTGCCAGCACTTCGACTAGCGGGGGGTTTTTAGGAGATACGCAGTATTTT. Translation: CASTSTSGGFLGDTQYF.

This sequence joins TRBV5-1 and TRBJ2-5; 14 bases match TRBD2. The CDR3 is 16 residues long. V was clipped by 4 bases and J by 5 bases; unmatched bases: 7. Germline V CDR1 and CDR2: SGHRS, YFSETQ. The CDR3 bases are TGCGCCAGCAGCGGAGTGACTAGCGGGGGGGCGGAGACCCAGTACTTC. This translates into CASSGVTSGGAETQYF.

The J gene is TRBJ2-3, the V gene TRBV2; 15 bases fit TRBD2. V was clipped by 6 bases and J by 2 bases; unmatched bases: 6. CDR3 length equals 17 residues. Germline V CDR1 and CDR2: SNHLY, FYNNEI. The DNA of the CDR3 is TGTGCCAGCAGGCCCGGACTAGCGGGGGGGAACACAGATACGCAGTATTTT. It yields the protein CASRPGLAGGNTDTQYF.

This chain connects TRBV5-1 to TRBJ1-2; D may be TRBD1 (6 bases). This CDR3 spans 13 amino acids. Germline values: CDR1 SGHRS, CDR2 YFSETQ. V gave up 0 bases and J gave up 4 bases, with 7 bases separating them. The CDR3 spells CASSLATGYGYTF. The CDR3 DNA is TGCGCCAGCAGCTTGGCGACAGGCTATGGCTACACCTTC.